This entry lists 18 T cell receptor beta chains sequenced from one sample in a study of blood T cell repertoires in COVID-19. Produced via immunoSEQ multiplex PCR; TCRdb's table is partial and in-frame only. The sample shows 140,000 to 150,000 clones, about 82% of them seen only once. Sequenced input: peripheral blood. These receptors all come from a woman aged 40 to 50 with active or convalescent COVID-19.

The chain combines TRBV3-1 (or the pseudogene TRBV3-2) with TRBJ2-7; D is unresolved. The CDR3 runs 11 residues. The germline gives CDR1 LGHDT, CDR2 YNNKEL (reference sequence). The ends were cut back, 1 base at V and 6 bases at J, with 4 bases in the middle. CDR3: CASSQVFEQYF. Written as DNA, the CDR3 is TGTGCCAGCAGCCAAGTCTTCGAGCAGTACTTC.

This clone was detected only a few times. The chain is built from TRBV9 and TRBJ2-2; D might be TRBD2 (5 bases). The CDR3 contains 17 residues. Deletions cut 4 bases from V and 0 bases from J, with 16 bases between. CDR1 is SGDLS and CDR2 is YYNGEE in the germline V gene. The CDR3, as DNA: TGTGCCAGCAGCCCTAGCAGTTGGAATGCGAACACCGGGGAGCTGTTTTTT. It encodes CASSPSSWNANTGELFF. Full variable domain (missing parts from reference TRBV9 and TRBJ2-2): DSGVTQTPKHLITATGQRVTLRCSPRSGDLSVYWYQQSLDQGLQFLIQYYNGEERAKGNILERFSAQQFPDLHSELNLSSLELGDSALYFCASSPSSWNANTGELFFGEGSRLTVL.

The CDR3 protein is CASSGTLNTEAFF. The CDR3 DNA sequence: TGTGCCAGCAGCGGGACTTTGAACACTGAAGCTTTCTTT. The V gene is TRBV19, the J gene TRBJ1-1, with D tentatively TRBD1 (5 bases). V dropped 9 bases and J dropped 0 bases, with 11 bases sitting between them. There are 13 residues in the CDR3. Germline V gives CDR1 LNHDA, CDR2 SQIVND (reference sequence).

The chain employs TRBV27 and TRBJ1-5, with TRBD1 matching 12 bases. Germline lookup yields CDR1 MNHEY and CDR2 SMNVEV (reference sequence). The CDR3 runs to 16 residues. J lost 1 base, V lost 10 bases, and 8 bases had no gene match. In DNA, the CDR3 is TGTGCCACCTCCGGGACAGGGGGCACAAGCAATCAGCCCCAGCATTTT. Residues: CATSGTGGTSNQPQHF.

The chain carries TRBV5-6 and TRBJ1-2, with no clear D. Germline CDR1 is SGHDT and CDR2 is YYEEEE. The CDR3 loop spans 14 amino acids. V shed 3 bases and J shed 8 bases, with 17 bases lying between them. The CDR3 sequence is CASSSAGSLGGYTF. In DNA form, the CDR3 reads TGTGCCAGCAGCTCAGCCGGGAGTTTAGGAGGCTACACCTTC.

The CDR3 spells CASSSRWGENTEAFF. DNA of the CDR3: TGTGCCAGCAGCTCCCGATGGGGGGAGAACACTGAAGCTTTCTTT. The chain has TRBV3-1 (or the pseudogene TRBV3-2) and TRBJ1-1; weak D call: TRBD1 (5 bases). The CDR3 spans 15 residues. V lost 5 bases to trimming and J lost 1 base, with 14 bases between them. CDR1 and CDR2 from the germline V gene are LGHDT and YNNKEL (reference sequence).

This chain links TRBV7-9 with TRBJ2-7; 7 bases agree with TRBD1. With 5 bases clipped from V and 5 bases from J, the junction kept 6 bases outside the gene matches. The germline V gene encodes CDR1 SEHNR and CDR2 FQNEAQ (reference sequence). The CDR3 is 13 amino acids. In nucleotides, the CDR3 is TGTGCCAGCAGCCTTAAACAGGGGCACGAGCAGTACTTC. Its protein product is CASSLKQGHEQYF.

The rearrangement uses TRBV9 and TRBJ2-1; the match to TRBD2 covers 9 bases. The CDR3 covers 17 residues. The germline V gene encodes CDR1 SGDLS and CDR2 YYNGEE. Trimming cost V 0 bases and J 6 bases; bases outside gene matches: 10. Here the CDR3 reads CASSVGPWAGGGNEQFF. The DNA of the CDR3 is TGTGCCAGCAGCGTAGGCCCCTGGGCGGGAGGGGGCAATGAGCAGTTCTTC.

V usage is TRBV28 and J usage is TRBJ2-3; 11 bases are a match to TRBD2. The CDR3 is 15 amino acids. The germline V gene encodes CDR1 MDHEN and CDR2 SYDVKM. The ends lost 8 bases at V and 1 base at J; junction bases unmatched: 5. The CDR3 DNA is TGTGCCAGCGGAGGGGGACTAGCGGGCACAGATACGCAGTATTTT. Translated, it gives CASGGGLAGTDTQYF.

This clone occurred once. The V and J genes are TRBV28 and TRBJ1-2, with D hard to call. CDR3 length equals 14 residues. V lost 5 bases, J lost 1 base, and 11 bases lay in between. Germline V gene data show CDR1 as MDHEN and CDR2 as SYDVKM. The CDR3 coding sequence is TGTGCCAGCAGTACCCCGGCGGGTAACTATGGCTACACCTTC. It codes for CASSTPAGNYGYTF.

The chain combines TRBV3-1 (or the pseudogene TRBV3-2) with TRBJ2-5, with D perhaps matching TRBD2 (7 bases). The germline gives CDR1 LGHDT, CDR2 YNNKEL (reference sequence). V lost 4 bases and J 2 bases, leaving 20 bases between the germline ends. CDR3 size: 17 residues. The CDR3 loop is CASSLTNRGGAQETQYF. The CDR3 DNA reads TGTGCCAGCAGCCTCACGAACAGAGGGGGGGCACAAGAGACCCAGTACTTC.

The chain joins TRBV6-5 to TRBJ2-7; D not resolved. This CDR3 comprises 14 residues. CDR1 and CDR2 from the germline V gene are MNHEY and SVGAGI. The germline V and J ends were trimmed by 4 bases and 0 bases, with 10 bases remaining between them. This CDR3 reads CASSSTVVSYEQYF. As DNA, the CDR3 is TGTGCCAGCAGTTCCACCGTAGTCTCCTACGAGCAGTACTTC.

This chain connects TRBV11-2 to TRBJ1-1; 11 positions agree with TRBD1. With V trimmed by 5 bases and J by 5 bases, 7 bases remained unmatched. This CDR3 spans 15 amino acids. Germline CDR1 SGHAT, CDR2 FQNNGV. The CDR3 loop reads CASSPGQGVGTEAFF. Here the CDR3 DNA reads TGTGCCAGCAGCCCGGGACAGGGGGTAGGGACTGAAGCTTTCTTT. The full variable domain, completed using reference TRBV11-2 and TRBJ1-1, is EAGVAQSPRYKIIEKRQSVAFWCNPISGHATLYWYQQILGQGPKLLIQFQNNGVVDDSQLPKDRFSAERLKGVDSTLKIQPAKLEDSAVYLCASSPGQGVGTEAFFGQGTRLTVV.

The chain combines TRBV27 with TRBJ2-7; maybe TRBD2 (5 bases). The germline gives CDR1 MNHEY, CDR2 SMNVEV (reference sequence). This CDR3 comprises 15 residues. Trimming took off 4 bases at V and 3 bases at J, with 16 bases between the two ends. The chain's CDR3 is CASSYPGPGSYEQYF. The CDR3 DNA sequence: TGTGCCAGCAGTTATCCGGGCCCGGGGAGCTACGAGCAGTACTTC.

The chain recombines TRBV10-3 with TRBJ1-6; 11 nucleotides align to TRBD1. Germline loops: CDR1 ENHRY, CDR2 SYGVKD. V lost 3 bases, J lost 10 bases, and 8 bases stayed unmatched. The CDR3 consists of 16 residues. CDR3 protein: CAISDGPGQGESPLHF. The CDR3 DNA follows: TGTGCCATCAGTGACGGCCCGGGACAGGGGGAATCACCCCTCCACTTT.

The V call is TRBV20-1, the J call TRBJ2-6; D is unresolved. Trimming removed 3 bases at V and 0 bases at J, with 12 bases between. Germline CDR1 reads DFQATT; CDR2 reads SNEGSKA (reference sequence). This CDR3 contains 16 residues. DNA for the CDR3: TGCAGTGCTAGTGGAAGCTCGCCCTCTGGGGCCAACGTCCTGACTTTC. Encoded protein: CSASGSSPSGANVLTF.

The genes are TRBV3-1 (or the pseudogene TRBV3-2) and TRBJ1-1, with a tentative D call TRBD1 (6 bases). The CDR3 sequence is 13 residues long. CDR1 is LGHDT, CDR2 YNNKEL, per germline (reference sequence). Between the trimmed V and J ends, which lost 3 bases and 9 bases, there was a span of 14 bases. The CDR3 nucleotides are TGTGCCAGCAGCCATGGTACCCAGGGGCAAGCTTTCTTT. Encoded protein: CASSHGTQGQAFF.

The J gene is TRBJ2-1, the V gene TRBV3-1 (or the pseudogene TRBV3-2); no reliable D call. This CDR3 has 16 amino acids. V was clipped by 1 base and J by 2 bases, with 12 bases between them. Per germline, CDR1 LGHDT and CDR2 YNNKEL (reference sequence). The DNA for the CDR3 is TGTGCCAGCAGCCAAGTCACTGGCGGTACCTACAATGAGCAGTTCTTC. It yields the protein CASSQVTGGTYNEQFF.